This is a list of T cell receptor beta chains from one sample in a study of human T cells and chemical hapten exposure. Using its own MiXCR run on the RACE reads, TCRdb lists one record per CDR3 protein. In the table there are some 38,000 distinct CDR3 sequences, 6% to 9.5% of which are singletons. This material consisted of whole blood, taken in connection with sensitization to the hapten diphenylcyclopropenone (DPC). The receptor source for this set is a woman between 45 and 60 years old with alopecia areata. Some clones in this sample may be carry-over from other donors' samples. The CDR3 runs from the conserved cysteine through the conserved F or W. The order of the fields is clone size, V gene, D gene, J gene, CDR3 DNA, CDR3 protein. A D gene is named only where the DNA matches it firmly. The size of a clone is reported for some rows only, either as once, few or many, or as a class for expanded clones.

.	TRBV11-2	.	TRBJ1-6	TGTGCCAGCAGCTTAAGTCGCCAGAGCCTCAAGCACTTT	CASSLSRQSLKHF
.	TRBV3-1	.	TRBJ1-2	TGTGCCAGCAGCCAAGGGCAGGGGTCCTTCTATGGCTACACCTTC	CASSQGQGSFYGYTF
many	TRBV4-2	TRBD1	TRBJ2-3	TGTGCCAGCAGCCAAGGGACAGGGGGTATAGGCACAGATACGCAGTATTTT	CASSQGTGGIGTDTQYF
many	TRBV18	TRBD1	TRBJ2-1	TGTGCCAGCTCACCAGGACAGGGGAGCTCCTACAATGAGCAGTTCTTC	CASSPGQGSSYNEQFF
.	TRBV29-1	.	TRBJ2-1	TGCAGCGTTCAACAGGGAGTCAATGAGCAGTTCTTC	CSVQQGVNEQFF
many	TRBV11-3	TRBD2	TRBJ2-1	TGTGCCAGCAGCCCACCGGGGGGAAGTGAGCAGTTCTTC	CASSPPGGSEQFF
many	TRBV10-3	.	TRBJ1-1	TGTGCCATCAGCCACGGGGGGCCCACTGAAGCTTTCTTT	CAISHGGPTEAFF
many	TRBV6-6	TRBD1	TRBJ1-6	TGTGCCAGCAGTGCCCTAGGGACAGGGGGCGATTCACCCCTCCACTTT	CASSALGTGGDSPLHF
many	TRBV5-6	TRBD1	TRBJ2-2	TGTGCCAGCAGCACCGGGACAGCGAACACCGGGGAGCTGTTTTTT	CASSTGTANTGELFF
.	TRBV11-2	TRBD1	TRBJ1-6	TGTGCCAGCAGCCAAGGACAGGTCCATTCACCCCTCCACTTT	CASSQGQVHSPLHF
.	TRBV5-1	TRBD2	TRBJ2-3	TGCGCCAGCAGCTGGCGGGGGGACGATACGCAGTATTTT	CASSWRGDDTQYF
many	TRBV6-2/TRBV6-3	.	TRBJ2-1	TGTGCCAGCAGTTACTTGGACCCAACTCGGGATGAGCAGTTCTTC	CASSYLDPTRDEQFF
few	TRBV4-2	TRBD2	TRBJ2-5	TGTGCCAGCAGCCAAGATACAACTAGCGGGAGGGTACAAGAGACCCAGTACTTC	CASSQDTTSGRVQETQYF
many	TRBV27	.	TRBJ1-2	TGTGCCAGCAGTCCTTCGCTCGGAGGCTACACCTTC	CASSPSLGGYTF
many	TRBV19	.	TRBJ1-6	TGTGCCAGTAGTGTCCGGGACCAAATTTATTCACCCCTCCACTTT	CASSVRDQIYSPLHF
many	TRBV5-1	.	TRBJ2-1	TGCGCCAGCAGCTTGGTCGGTAGCTACAATGAGCAGTTCTTC	CASSLVGSYNEQFF
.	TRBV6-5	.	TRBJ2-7	TGTGCCAGCAGTTCGGGACTCTACCCCTACGAGCAGTACTTC	CASSSGLYPYEQYF
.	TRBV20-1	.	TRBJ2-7	TGCAGTGCTAGAAGTGACGACTACGAGCAGTACTTC	CSARSDDYEQYF
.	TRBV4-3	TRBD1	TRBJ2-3	TGCGCCAGCAGCCATGGAACAGGGGACACAGATACGCAGTATTTT	CASSHGTGDTDTQYF
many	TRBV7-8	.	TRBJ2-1	TGTGCCAGCAGCTTGGTCGGGCCCCCAGCCCCCTACAATGAGCAGTTCTTC	CASSLVGPPAPYNEQFF
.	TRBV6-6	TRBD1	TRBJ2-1	TGTGCCAGCACCAATTGGGGACAGGGCTCGGATAACAATGAGCAGTTCTTC	CASTNWGQGSDNNEQFF
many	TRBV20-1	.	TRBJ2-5	TGCAGTGCTAGAGCCCCGGTGCTGGGCCAAGAGACCCAGTACTTC	CSARAPVLGQETQYF
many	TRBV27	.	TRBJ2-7	TGTGCCAGCAGGGACGCTAGGACAGTAGAGGAGCAGTACTTC	CASRDARTVEEQYF
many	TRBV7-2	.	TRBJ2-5	TGTGCCAGCAGCTCCACCGGGTTCCAAGAGACCCAGTACTTC	CASSSTGFQETQYF
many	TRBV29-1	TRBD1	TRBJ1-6	TGCAGCGTTGAATCGGGCAGGGGGGATTCACCCCTCCACTTT	CSVESGRGDSPLHF
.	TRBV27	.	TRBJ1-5	TGTGCCAACAGTTTTTCAGGAGGTCGTGGCAATCAGCCCCAGCATTTT	CANSFSGGRGNQPQHF
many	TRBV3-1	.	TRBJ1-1	TGTGCCAGCAGCCCCCTAAGGGGGGGGGCTGAAGCTTTCTTT	CASSPLRGGAEAFF
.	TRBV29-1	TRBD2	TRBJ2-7	TGCAGCGTTCATAGCGGGAGGGCCGCCGAGCAGTACTTC	CSVHSGRAAEQYF
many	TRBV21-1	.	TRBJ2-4	TGTGCCAGCAGCAAAAGGCATGGGATGGGACAGGGGGCGAACATTCAGTACTTC	CASSKRHGMGQGANIQYF
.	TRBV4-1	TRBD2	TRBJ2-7	TGCGCCAGCAGCCAACTAGCGGGAGGGCCAAACTCCTACGAGCAGTACTTC	CASSQLAGGPNSYEQYF
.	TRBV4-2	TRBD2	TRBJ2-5	TGTGCCAGCAGCCAAGATCCAGCGGGAGGGGGCCAAGAGACCCAGTACTTC	CASSQDPAGGGQETQYF
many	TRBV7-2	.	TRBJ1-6	TGTGCCAGCAGCTCAAGGGGGTCCGGGAGCTCCTATAATTCACCCCTCCACTTT	CASSSRGSGSSYNSPLHF
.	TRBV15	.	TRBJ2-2	TGTGCCACCAGCAGAGAGCAGAAGAACACCGGGGAGCTGTTTTTT	CATSREQKNTGELFF
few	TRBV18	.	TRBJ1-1	TGTGCCAGCTCACCAGCCGCTAACACTGAAGCTTTCTTT	CASSPAANTEAFF
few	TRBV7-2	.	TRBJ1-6	TGTGCCAGCAGCCCGGGGGATAATTCACCCCTCCACTTT	CASSPGDNSPLHF
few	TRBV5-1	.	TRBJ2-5	TGCGCCAGCAGCTCCATCAGGACCCAGTACTTC	CASSSIRTQYF
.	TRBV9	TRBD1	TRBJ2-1	TGTGCCAGCAGCGTAGCCGGACAGGGGGAAAATGAGCAGTTCTTC	CASSVAGQGENEQFF
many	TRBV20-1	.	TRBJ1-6	TGCAGTGCTTCAGGGGCGTCTTATAATTCACCCCTCCACTTT	CSASGASYNSPLHF
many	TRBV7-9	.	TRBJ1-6	TGTGCCAGCAGCCCAGAAGGGGCGAATTCACCCCTCCACTTT	CASSPEGANSPLHF
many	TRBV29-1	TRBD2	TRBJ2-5	TGCAGCGTTGAGCGGCTAGCGGGCGAGACCCAGTACTTC	CSVERLAGETQYF
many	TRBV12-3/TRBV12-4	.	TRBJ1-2	TGTGCCAGCGCCTTAGGGGCACAGGGTTCTGGCTACACCTTC	CASALGAQGSGYTF